The 2 T cell receptor beta chains below all came from one sample that was sequenced in a study of identical twins. One entry per CDR3 protein, called by TCRdb with MiXCR from the 5' RACE reads. The data hold about 530,000 distinct CDR3 sequences, with over 12% observed a single time. A further study also used this sample, focusing on yellow fever vaccine responses in identical twins.

Material: CD4+ T cells sorted from blood. These receptors originate from a woman aged 18-35 years in good health.

V is TRBV27 and J is TRBJ2-1; 14 positions agree with TRBD2. V lost 5 bases and J lost 0; bases outside the gene matches: 3. Germline CDR1 MNHEY, CDR2 SMNVEV (reference sequence). The CDR3 is made up of 17 amino acids. Written as DNA, the CDR3 is TGTGCCAGCAGTAAAGGGACTAGCGGGAGCTCCTACAATGAGCAGTTCTTC. Translation: CASSKGTSGSSYNEQFF.

The V call is TRBV9, the J call TRBJ2-7; D unclear. CDR3 length: 14 amino acids. Germline CDR1 and CDR2: SGDLS and YYNGEE. V was cut by 1 base and J by 6 bases, with 14 bases left in between. The CDR3 is CASSVRAGSGEQYF. The CDR3 DNA reads TGTGCCAGCAGCGTAAGGGCTGGGTCGGGCGAGCAGTACTTC.